This T cell receptor (beta chain) was sequenced in a study of T cell changes during pregnancy in multiple sclerosis. The germline V and J ends were trimmed by 6 bases and 5 bases, with 11 bases remaining between them. Germline lookup yields CDR1 LNHDA and CDR2 SQIVND (reference sequence). The CDR3 contains 14 residues. Libraries were prepared by immunoSEQ multiplex PCR; TCRdb keeps only in-frame clonotypes and omits some of them. The sample carries about 51,000 clones, under 95% recorded once. Sequenced material: CD4+ T cells from peripheral blood mononuclear cells, taken in the second trimester of pregnancy. This receptor was identified in a female donor with multiple sclerosis, enrolled in a pregnancy study. The chain combines TRBV19 with TRBJ1-6; D unresolved. DNA for the CDR3: TGTGCCAGTAGGTTAAATTTCGATAATTCACCCCTCCACTTT. Its protein product is CASRLNFDNSPLHF.